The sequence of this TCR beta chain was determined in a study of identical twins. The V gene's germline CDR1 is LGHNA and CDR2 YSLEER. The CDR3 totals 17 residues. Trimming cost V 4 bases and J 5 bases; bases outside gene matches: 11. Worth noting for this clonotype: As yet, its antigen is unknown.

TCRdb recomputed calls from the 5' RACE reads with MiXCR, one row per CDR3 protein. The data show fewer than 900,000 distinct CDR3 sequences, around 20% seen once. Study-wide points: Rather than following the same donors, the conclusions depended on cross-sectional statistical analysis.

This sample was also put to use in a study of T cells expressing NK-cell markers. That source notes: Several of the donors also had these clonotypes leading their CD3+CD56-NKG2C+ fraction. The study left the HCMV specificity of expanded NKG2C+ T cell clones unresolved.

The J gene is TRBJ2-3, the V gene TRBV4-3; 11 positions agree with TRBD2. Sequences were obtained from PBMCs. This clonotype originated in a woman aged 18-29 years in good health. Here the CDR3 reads CASSPFFTSGSVDTQYF. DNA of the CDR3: TGCGCCAGCAGCCCTTTCTTCACTAGCGGGAGTGTAGATACGCAGTATTTT.